The 25 T cell receptor beta chains below come from one sample, sequenced in a study of blood T cell repertoires in COVID-19. Profiling relied on immunoSEQ multiplex PCR, and the TCRdb table lists in-frame clones only, not all of them. The sample includes around 58,000 clones, 75% to 85% of them seen just once. What was sequenced was peripheral blood. The receptor set was obtained from a human donor in a cohort sampled during active COVID-19.

The V call is TRBV12-5, the J call TRBJ1-1; the D is unclear. This CDR3 is built from 14 residues. V shed 1 base and J shed 0 bases, with 6 bases lying between them. The germline gives CDR1 LGHNT, CDR2 FRNRAP. The CDR3 sequence: CASGLGQMNTEAFF. CDR3 DNA sequence: TGTGCTAGTGGTTTGGGACAAATGAACACTGAAGCTTTCTTT.

The V gene is TRBV27, the J gene TRBJ1-2; D is undetermined. The CDR3 loop spans 14 amino acids. Germline V gives CDR1 MNHEY, CDR2 SMNVEV (reference sequence). Trimming left V 5 bases short and J 4 bases short, with 14 bases between. DNA for the CDR3: TGTGCCAGCAGTCCGTCGCGGCGAGGCTATGGCTACACCTTC. It encodes CASSPSRRGYGYTF.

The rearrangement joins TRBV10-2 to TRBJ2-7, with TRBD2 identical over 8 bases. This CDR3 has 15 amino acids. CDR1 is WSHSY, CDR2 SAAADI, per germline. J lost 3 bases, V lost 2 bases, and 6 bases had no gene match. CDR3 residues: CASSETRGGFYEQYF. The CDR3 nucleotides are TGCGCCAGCAGTGAGACTCGCGGGGGGTTCTACGAGCAGTACTTC.

The rearrangement links TRBV29-1 to TRBJ1-2; TRBD1 matches 7 bases. The CDR3 is 14 residues long. Germline loops: CDR1 SQVTM, CDR2 ANQGSEA. The trim removed 2 bases at V and 2 bases at J, leaving 5 bases unmatched. CDR3 DNA: TGCAGCGTTGAATGGGACAGCCCGAACTATGGCTACACCTTC. It codes for CSVEWDSPNYGYTF.

This chain joins TRBV19 and TRBJ2-1, with TRBD1 matching over 10 bases. The CDR3 consists of 14 residues. Germline V CDR1 and CDR2: LNHDA, SQIVND (reference sequence). V shed 6 bases and J 7 bases; nucleotides not matched to a gene: 6. The CDR3 sequence is CASSGTGVGNEQFF. The CDR3, as DNA: TGTGCCAGTAGCGGGACAGGGGTGGGAAATGAGCAGTTCTTC.

The J gene is TRBJ1-4, the V gene TRBV19, with 9 bases matching TRBD1. The CDR3 loop spans 14 amino acids. V was clipped by 3 bases and J by 5 bases; unmatched bases: 1. The germline CDR1 and CDR2 sequences are LNHDA and SQIVND (reference sequence). The CDR3 nucleotides are TGTGCCAGTAGTATCGGGACAGGGAATGAAAAACTGTTTTTT. Residues: CASSIGTGNEKLFF. The complete variable domain, with remaining parts taken from reference TRBV19 and TRBJ1-4, reads DGGITQSPKYLFRKEGQNVTLSCEQNLNHDAMYWYRQDPGQGLRLIYYSQIVNDFQKGDIAEGYSVSREKKESFPLTVTSAQKNPTAFYLCASSIGTGNEKLFFGSGTQLSVL.

V gene TRBV19 combines with J gene TRBJ1-1; TRBD1 agrees at 9 bases. Germline CDR1 and CDR2: LNHDA and SQIVND (reference sequence). The CDR3 spans 13 residues. J was trimmed by 7 bases and V by 7 bases; bases with no gene match: 7. Here the CDR3 DNA reads TGTGCCAGTACGCGGGACAGGGTAAGTGAAGCTTTCTTT. Amino acid sequence: CASTRDRVSEAFF. Full variable domain (missing parts from reference TRBV19 and TRBJ1-1): DGGITQSPKYLFRKEGQNVTLSCEQNLNHDAMYWYRQDPGQGLRLIYYSQIVNDFQKGDIAEGYSVSREKKESFPLTVTSAQKNPTAFYLCASTRDRVSEAFFGQGTRLTVV.

V gene TRBV5-8 combines with J gene TRBJ2-3, with D perhaps TRBD2 (5 bases). Germline V CDR1 and CDR2: SGHTS, YDEGEE. V lost 1 base and J lost 3, with 6 bases in between. The length of the CDR3 is 13 residues. CDR3 sequence (DNA): TGTGCCAGCAGCTTGCGGGGTACAGATACGCAGTATTTT. Translated, it gives CASSLRGTDTQYF. Full variable domain (remainder filled in from reference TRBV5-8 and TRBJ2-3): EAGVTQSPTHLIKTRGQQATLRCSPISGHTSVYWYQQALGLGLQFLLWYDEGEERNRGNFPPRFSGRQFPNYSSELNVNALELEDSALYLCASSLRGTDTQYFGPGTRLTVL.

The rearrangement links TRBV18 to TRBJ2-3, with 9 bases that match TRBD1. V lost 3 bases and J lost 2; bases outside the gene matches: 6. This CDR3 has 16 amino acids. The V gene's germline CDR1 is KGHSH and CDR2 LQKENI. CDR3 bases: TGTGCCAGCTCACCTTTCGGGACAGGGTTCACAGATACGCAGTATTTT. This codes for CASSPFGTGFTDTQYF.

This chain connects TRBV3-1 (or the pseudogene TRBV3-2) to TRBJ1-6; the D is unclear. Trimming took 4 bases from V and 7 from J, leaving 8 bases between them. The CDR3 contains 13 residues. Germline loops: CDR1 LGHDT, CDR2 YNNKEL (reference sequence). The CDR3 DNA reads TGTGCCAGCAGCCCCTGGCGGAATTCACCCCTCCACTTT. Its translation: CASSPWRNSPLHF.

The rearrangement joins TRBV18 to TRBJ1-6; 8 bases line up with TRBD1. V gave up 3 bases and J gave up 11 bases; unmatched junction bases: 6. Germline CDR1 KGHSH, CDR2 LQKENI. The CDR3 totals 14 residues. The CDR3 bases are TGTGCCAGCTCACCCGGGACAGGTCTCACACCCCTCCACTTT. Protein sequence: CASSPGTGLTPLHF.

The chain has TRBV6-5 and TRBJ1-3; no definite D call. V was shortened by 0 bases and J by 0 bases, with 6 bases between the two germline ends. CDR1 and CDR2 from the germline V gene are MNHEY and SVGAGI. The CDR3 totals 15 residues. The CDR3 DNA reads as TGTGCCAGCAGTTACTCGTATAGCTCTGGAAACACCATATATTTT. Translated: CASSYSYSSGNTIYF.

V gene TRBV18 combines with J gene TRBJ1-3; TRBD1 matches at 7 bases. This CDR3 is 15 amino acids long. V was clipped by 3 bases and J by 0 bases; unmatched bases: 2. Germline-derived CDR1 and CDR2 are KGHSH and LQKENI. The CDR3 here is CASSPTGVSGNTIYF. CDR3 DNA: TGTGCCAGCTCACCTACAGGGGTCTCTGGAAACACCATATATTTT.

The chain has TRBV9 and TRBJ1-2, with TRBD1 matching 8 bases. Looked up from germline, CDR1 is SGDLS and CDR2 is YYNGEE. The CDR3 is 13 amino acids. Trimming removed 3 bases from V and 4 bases from J; junction bases left unmatched: 2. The CDR3 here is CASSGTGSYGYTF. For the CDR3, the DNA is TGTGCCAGCAGCGGGACAGGGAGCTATGGCTACACCTTC.

V gene TRBV11-3 combines with J gene TRBJ2-5; 10 nucleotides align to TRBD2. CDR3 length: 16 amino acids. CDR1 and CDR2 (germline): SGHNT, YENEEA. With 6 bases clipped from V and 4 bases from J, the junction kept 11 bases outside the gene matches. The CDR3 region has the DNA TGTGCCAGCAGTACTAAAAGCGGGGGGGCCCGAGAGACCCAGTACTTC. It specifies CASSTKSGGARETQYF. The whole variable domain, remainder taken from reference TRBV11-3 and TRBJ2-5, is EAGVVQSPRYKIIEKKQPVAFWCNPISGHNTLYWYLQNLGQGPELLIRYENEEAVDDSQLPKDRFSAERLKGVDSTLKIQPAELGDSAVYLCASSTKSGGARETQYFGPGTRLLVL.

The chain combines TRBV4-3 with TRBJ1-1; D remains unclear. Per germline, CDR1 LGHNA and CDR2 YSLEER. Trimming took 1 base from V and 0 from J, leaving 9 bases between them. The CDR3 has 15 amino acids. CDR3 sequence (DNA): TGCGCCAGCAGCCAAGGGTCCAGATTGAACACTGAAGCTTTCTTT. This gives the protein CASSQGSRLNTEAFF.

The V call is TRBV11-2, the J call TRBJ1-4, with TRBD1 matching over 7 bases. CDR3 length: 15 residues. With 4 bases clipped from V and 4 bases from J, the junction kept 6 bases outside the gene matches. Germline CDR1 SGHAT, CDR2 FQNNGV. In DNA, the CDR3 is TGTGCCAGCAGCTCATTGGGACAGCTTAATGAAAAACTGTTTTTT. It is translated as CASSSLGQLNEKLFF.

The chain has TRBV28 and TRBJ1-2; the D gene is possibly TRBD1 (6 bases). This CDR3 contains 13 residues. Germline assignment: CDR1 MDHEN and CDR2 SYDVKM. V gave up 2 bases and J gave up 8 bases, with 12 bases separating them. CDR3 protein: CASSLAGGRGYTF. In DNA form, the CDR3 reads TGTGCCAGCAGTTTAGCGGGGGGCAGGGGCTACACCTTC.

The CDR3 DNA follows: TGTGCCAGCAGCTGGACAGGGGGTAGGTCTTTCTTT. Translation gives CASSWTGGRSFF. The chain uses TRBV7-2 and TRBJ1-1; 10 positions match TRBD1. The CDR3 length is 12 residues. The ends lost 4 bases at V and 12 bases at J; junction bases unmatched: 5. Germline CDR1 reads SGHTA; CDR2 reads FQGNSA. Based on the CDR3 plus reference TRBV7-2 and TRBJ1-1, the full variable domain is GAGVSQSPSNKVTEKGKDVELRCDPISGHTALYWYRQSLGQGLEFLIYFQGNSAPDKSGLPSDRFSAERTGGSVSTLTIQRTQQEDSAVYLCASSWTGGRSFFGQGTRLTVV.

The genes are TRBV5-1 and TRBJ2-3; weak D call: TRBD2 (5 bases). The V gene's germline CDR1 is SGHRS and CDR2 YFSETQ. This CDR3 region has 16 residues. Deletions cut 0 bases from V and 2 bases from J, with 13 bases between. The CDR3 reads CASSLGLARDTDTQYF. The CDR3 DNA reads TGCGCCAGCAGCTTGGGGTTAGCGCGAGACACAGATACGCAGTATTTT.

This clone was observed a handful of times. CDR3 sequence (DNA): TGTGCCAGCAGCGGACAGGGGAAGGCCAAAAACATTCAGTACTTC. Amino acid sequence: CASSGQGKAKNIQYF. This chain connects TRBV2 to TRBJ2-4; 9 bases align to TRBD1. The CDR3 extends over 15 amino acids. V shed 6 bases and J 1 base; nucleotides not matched to a gene: 4. The germline gives CDR1 SNHLY, CDR2 FYNNEI.

This sequence joins TRBV19 and TRBJ2-2; 7 nucleotides align to TRBD1. The CDR3 is made up of 17 amino acids. Germline CDR1 LNHDA, CDR2 SQIVND (reference sequence). Losses at the gene ends were 2 bases for V and 0 bases for J; bases not matched to a gene: 6. CDR3: CASSIIFGTANTGELFF. CDR3 bases: TGTGCCAGTAGTATAATTTTTGGGACAGCGAACACCGGGGAGCTGTTTTTT.

This chain links TRBV18 with TRBJ2-1, with TRBD2 matching over 9 bases. CDR1 and CDR2 from the germline V gene are KGHSH and LQKENI. The CDR3 runs 15 residues. The V segment lost 4 bases and the J segment 2 bases; nucleotides outside the gene matches: 3. The CDR3 nucleotides read TGTGCCAGCTCACGAAGCGGGGGGCCCTACAATGAGCAGTTCTTC. It yields the protein CASSRSGGPYNEQFF.

Worth noting for this clone: Sequence at one end of the junction differs from germline and may be a read error. The chain uses TRBV19 and TRBJ1-5, with unresolved D. Germline CDR1 reads LNHDA; CDR2 reads SQIVND (reference sequence). The length of the CDR3 is 13 residues. CDR3 amino acids: CATTFSGNQSQHF. The CDR3 nucleotides read TGTGCCACCACCTTTAGCGGCAATCAGTCCCAGCATTTT.

The chain has TRBV7-2 and TRBJ1-2; possible D gene TRBD1, 5 bases. The length of the CDR3 is 14 residues. V was clipped by 1 base and J by 1 base, with 7 bases between them. Looked up from germline, CDR1 is SGHTA and CDR2 is FQGNSA. The CDR3 bases are TGTGCCAGCAGCTTAGTGGGGCATAACTATGGCTACACCTTC. It is translated as CASSLVGHNYGYTF.